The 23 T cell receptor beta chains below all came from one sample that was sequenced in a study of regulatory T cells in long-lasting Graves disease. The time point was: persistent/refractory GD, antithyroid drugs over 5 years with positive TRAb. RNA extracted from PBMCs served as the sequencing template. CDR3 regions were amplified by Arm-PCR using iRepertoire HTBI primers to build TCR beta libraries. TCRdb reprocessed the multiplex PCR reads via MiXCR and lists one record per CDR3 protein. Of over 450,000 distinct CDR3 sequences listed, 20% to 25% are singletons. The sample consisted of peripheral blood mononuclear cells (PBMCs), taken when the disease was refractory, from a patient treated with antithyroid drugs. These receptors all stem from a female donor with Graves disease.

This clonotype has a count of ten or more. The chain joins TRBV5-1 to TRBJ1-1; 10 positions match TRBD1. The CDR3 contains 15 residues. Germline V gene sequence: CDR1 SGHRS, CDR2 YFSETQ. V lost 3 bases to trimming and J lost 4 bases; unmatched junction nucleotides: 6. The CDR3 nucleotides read TGCGCCAGCAGCTGGGGACAGGGGTCGAGCACTGAAGCTTTCTTT. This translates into CASSWGQGSSTEAFF.

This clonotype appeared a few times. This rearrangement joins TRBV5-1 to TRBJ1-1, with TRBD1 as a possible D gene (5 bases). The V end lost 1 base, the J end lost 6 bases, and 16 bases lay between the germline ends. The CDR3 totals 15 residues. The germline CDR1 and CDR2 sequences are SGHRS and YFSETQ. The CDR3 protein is CASSLTLGGSAEAFF. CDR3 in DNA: TGCGCCAGCAGCTTGACTCTGGGGGGTAGCGCTGAAGCTTTCTTT.

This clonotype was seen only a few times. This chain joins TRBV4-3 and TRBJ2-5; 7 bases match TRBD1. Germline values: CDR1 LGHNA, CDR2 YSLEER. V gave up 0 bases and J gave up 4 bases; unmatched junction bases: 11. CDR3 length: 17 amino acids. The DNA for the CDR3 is TGCGCCAGCAGCCAAGAACCGTTTACAACAGGGGCAGAGACCCAGTACTTC. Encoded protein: CASSQEPFTTGAETQYF.

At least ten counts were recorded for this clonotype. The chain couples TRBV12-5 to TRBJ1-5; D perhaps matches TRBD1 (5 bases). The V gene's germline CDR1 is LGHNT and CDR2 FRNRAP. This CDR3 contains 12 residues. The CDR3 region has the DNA TGTGCCAGCGGAGGGGGCAATCAGCCCCAGCATTTT. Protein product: CASGGGNQPQHF.

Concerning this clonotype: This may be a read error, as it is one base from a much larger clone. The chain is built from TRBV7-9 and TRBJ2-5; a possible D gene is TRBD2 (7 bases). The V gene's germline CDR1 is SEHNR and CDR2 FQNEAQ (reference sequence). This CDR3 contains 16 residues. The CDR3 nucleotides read TGTGCCAGCAGCCCCAGAGGGGGGGCAGGGGAAGAGACCCAGCACTTC. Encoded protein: CASSPRGGAGEETQHF.

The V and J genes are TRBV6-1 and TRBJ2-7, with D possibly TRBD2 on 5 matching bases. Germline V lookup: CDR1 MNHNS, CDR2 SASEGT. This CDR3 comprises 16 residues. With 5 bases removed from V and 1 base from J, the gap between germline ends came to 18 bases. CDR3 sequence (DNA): TGTGCCAGCAGTCAAGGGTGGGGTAGCGAGTCCTACGAGCAGTACTTC. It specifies CASSQGWGSESYEQYF.

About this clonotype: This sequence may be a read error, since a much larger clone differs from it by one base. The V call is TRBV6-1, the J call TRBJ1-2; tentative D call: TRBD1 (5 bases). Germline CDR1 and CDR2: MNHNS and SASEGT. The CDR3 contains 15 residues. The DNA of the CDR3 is TGTGTCAGCACCCCTACCGACAGAATTAACTATGGCTACACCTTC. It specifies CVSTPTDRINYGYTF.

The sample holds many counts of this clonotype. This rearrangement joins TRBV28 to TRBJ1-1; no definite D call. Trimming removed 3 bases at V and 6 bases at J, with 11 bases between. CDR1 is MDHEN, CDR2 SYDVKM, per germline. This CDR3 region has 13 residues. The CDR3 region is CASSLVRLPEAFF. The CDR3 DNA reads TGTGCCAGCAGTTTGGTAAGGTTGCCTGAAGCTTTCTTT. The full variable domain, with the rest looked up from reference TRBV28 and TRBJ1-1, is DVKVTQSSRYLVKRTGEKVFLECVQDMDHENMFWYRQDPGLGLRLIYFSYDVKMKEKGDIPEGYSVSREKKERFSLILESASTNQTSMYLCASSLVRLPEAFFGQGTRLTVV.

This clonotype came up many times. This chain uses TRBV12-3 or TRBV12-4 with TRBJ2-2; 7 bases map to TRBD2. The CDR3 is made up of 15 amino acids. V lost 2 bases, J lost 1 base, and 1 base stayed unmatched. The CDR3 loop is CASSLQRGNTGELFF. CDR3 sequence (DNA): TGTGCCAGCAGTTTACAGCGGGGGAACACCGGGGAGCTGTTTTTT.

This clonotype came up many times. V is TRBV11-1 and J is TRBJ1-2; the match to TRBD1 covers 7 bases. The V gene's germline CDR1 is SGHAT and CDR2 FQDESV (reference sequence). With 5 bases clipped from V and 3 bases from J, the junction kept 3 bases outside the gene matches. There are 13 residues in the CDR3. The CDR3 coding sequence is TGTGCCAGCAGCATCGACAGGGACTATGGCTACACCTTC. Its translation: CASSIDRDYGYTF.

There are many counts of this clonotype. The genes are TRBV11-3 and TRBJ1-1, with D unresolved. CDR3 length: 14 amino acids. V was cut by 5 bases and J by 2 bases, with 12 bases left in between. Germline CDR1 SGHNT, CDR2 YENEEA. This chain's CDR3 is CASSERLGNTEAFF. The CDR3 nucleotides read TGTGCCAGCAGCGAACGCCTCGGCAACACTGAAGCTTTCTTT. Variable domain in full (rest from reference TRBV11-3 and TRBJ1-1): EAGVVQSPRYKIIEKKQPVAFWCNPISGHNTLYWYLQNLGQGPELLIRYENEEAVDDSQLPKDRFSAERLKGVDSTLKIQPAELGDSAVYLCASSERLGNTEAFFGQGTRLTVV.

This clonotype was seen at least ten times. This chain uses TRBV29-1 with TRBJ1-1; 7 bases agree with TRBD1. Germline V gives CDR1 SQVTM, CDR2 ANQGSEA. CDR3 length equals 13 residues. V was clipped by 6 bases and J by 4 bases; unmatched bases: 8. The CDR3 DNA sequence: TGCAGCGTGACAGGGCTCCGGGGCACTGAAGCTTTCTTT. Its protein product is CSVTGLRGTEAFF.

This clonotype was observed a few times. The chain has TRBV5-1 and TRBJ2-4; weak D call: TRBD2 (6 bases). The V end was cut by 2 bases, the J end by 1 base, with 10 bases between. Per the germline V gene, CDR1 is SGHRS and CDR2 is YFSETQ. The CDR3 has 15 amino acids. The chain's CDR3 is CASSFGGEAKNIQYF. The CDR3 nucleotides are TGCGCCAGCAGCTTCGGAGGGGAGGCCAAAAACATTCAGTACTTC.

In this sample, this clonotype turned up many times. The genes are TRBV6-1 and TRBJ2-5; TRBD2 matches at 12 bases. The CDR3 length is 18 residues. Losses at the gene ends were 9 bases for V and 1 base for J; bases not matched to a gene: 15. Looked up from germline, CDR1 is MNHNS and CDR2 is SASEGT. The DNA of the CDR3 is TGTGCCAGTCAGGCAGAAACCGGACTAGCGGGGACCCAAGAGACCCAGTACTTC. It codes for CASQAETGLAGTQETQYF.

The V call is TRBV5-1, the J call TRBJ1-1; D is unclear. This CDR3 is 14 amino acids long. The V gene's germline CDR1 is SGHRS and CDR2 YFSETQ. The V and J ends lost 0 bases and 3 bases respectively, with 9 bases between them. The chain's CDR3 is CASSLAGQHTEAFF. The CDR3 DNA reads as TGCGCCAGCAGCTTGGCCGGGCAGCACACTGAAGCTTTCTTT.

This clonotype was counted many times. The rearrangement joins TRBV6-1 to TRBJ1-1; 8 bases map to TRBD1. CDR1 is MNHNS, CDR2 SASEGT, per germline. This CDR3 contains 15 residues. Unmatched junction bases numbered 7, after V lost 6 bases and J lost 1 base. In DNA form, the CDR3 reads TGTGCCAGCAGCTCGTCAGGGGGCAGGAACACTGAAGCTTTCTTT. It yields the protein CASSSSGGRNTEAFF.

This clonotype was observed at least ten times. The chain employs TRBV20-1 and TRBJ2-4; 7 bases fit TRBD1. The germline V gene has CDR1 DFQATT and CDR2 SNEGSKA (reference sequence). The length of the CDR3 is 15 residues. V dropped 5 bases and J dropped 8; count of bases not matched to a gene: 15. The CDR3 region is CSAGGRQGGLDIQYF. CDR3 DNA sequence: TGCAGTGCTGGGGGTCGACAGGGCGGGTTAGACATTCAGTACTTC.

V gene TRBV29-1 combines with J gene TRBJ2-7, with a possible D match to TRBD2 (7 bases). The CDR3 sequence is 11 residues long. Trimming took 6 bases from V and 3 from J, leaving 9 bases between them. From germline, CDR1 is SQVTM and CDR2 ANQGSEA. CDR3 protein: CSVGGGYEQYF. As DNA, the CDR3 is TGCAGCGTGGGAGGGGGCTACGAGCAGTACTTC.

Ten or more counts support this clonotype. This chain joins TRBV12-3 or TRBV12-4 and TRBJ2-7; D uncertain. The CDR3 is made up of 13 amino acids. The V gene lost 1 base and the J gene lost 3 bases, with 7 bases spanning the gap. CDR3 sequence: CASSLGENYEQYF. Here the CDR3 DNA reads TGTGCCAGCAGTTTAGGGGAAAACTACGAGCAGTACTTC.

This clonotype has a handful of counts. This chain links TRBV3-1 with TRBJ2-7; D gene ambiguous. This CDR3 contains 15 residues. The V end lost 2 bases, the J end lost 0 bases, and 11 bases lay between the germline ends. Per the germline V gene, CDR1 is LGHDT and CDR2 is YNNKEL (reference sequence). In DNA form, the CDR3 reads TGTGCCAGCAGCCAATTTGCAGGTACCTCCTACGAGCAGTACTTC. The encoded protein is CASSQFAGTSYEQYF.

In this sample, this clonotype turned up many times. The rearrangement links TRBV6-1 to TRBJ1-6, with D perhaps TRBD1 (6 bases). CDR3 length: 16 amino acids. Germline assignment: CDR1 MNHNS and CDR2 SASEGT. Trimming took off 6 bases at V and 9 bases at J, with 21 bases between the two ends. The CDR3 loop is CASSPQGRPRGSPLHF. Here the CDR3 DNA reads TGTGCCAGCAGCCCCCAGGGGAGGCCCAGGGGTTCACCCCTCCACTTT.

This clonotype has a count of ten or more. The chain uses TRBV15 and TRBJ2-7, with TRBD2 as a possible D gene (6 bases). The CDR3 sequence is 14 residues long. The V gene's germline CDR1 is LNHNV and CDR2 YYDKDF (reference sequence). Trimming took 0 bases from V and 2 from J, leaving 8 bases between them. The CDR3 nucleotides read TGTGCCACCAGCAGAGAGCGGGGCGCCTACGAGCAGTACTTC. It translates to CATSRERGAYEQYF.

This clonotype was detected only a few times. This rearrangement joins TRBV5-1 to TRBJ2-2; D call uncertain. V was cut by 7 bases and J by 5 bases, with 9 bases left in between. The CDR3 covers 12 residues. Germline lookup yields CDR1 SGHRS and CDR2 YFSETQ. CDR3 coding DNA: TGCGCCAGCCCTAAGGATACCGGGGAGCTGTTTTTT. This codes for CASPKDTGELFF.